One sample yielded the 6 T cell receptor beta chains listed below, sequenced in a study of OX40 agonist ivuxolimab in advanced cancers. Measured with immunoSEQ multiplex PCR; TCRdb has only the in-frame clones, and not every one. This sample yields under 80,000 clones, of which approximately 92% are seen a single time; 10% belongs to the top ten. Here the sequenced sample was CD4+ or CD8+ T cells sorted from blood, taken in a trial of the OX40 agonist ivuxolimab. These receptor sequences come from an adult with an advanced solid tumor such as melanoma, head and neck, liver or kidney cancer.

This clone is a singleton in its sample. V usage is TRBV19 and J usage is TRBJ2-2; D remains ambiguous. The CDR3 loop spans 13 amino acids. The V gene lost 1 base and the J gene lost 8 bases, with 8 bases spanning the gap. Germline-derived CDR1 and CDR2 are LNHDA and SQIVND (reference sequence). Here the CDR3 reads CASSIVGKGELFF. As DNA, the CDR3 is TGTGCCAGTAGTATAGTGGGGAAGGGGGAGCTGTTTTTT.

The chain uses TRBV6-5 and TRBJ2-7; 7 bases are shared with TRBD1. This CDR3 comprises 14 residues. Germline CDR1 MNHEY, CDR2 SVGAGI. Trimming removed 5 bases from V and 4 bases from J; junction bases left unmatched: 8. CDR3 DNA: TGTGCCAGCAGTCCCGACAGGGACACTTACGAGCAGTACTTC. This codes for CASSPDRDTYEQYF.

The genes are TRBV9 and TRBJ1-1, with TRBD1 as a possible D gene (6 bases). Germline V lookup: CDR1 SGDLS, CDR2 YYNGEE. Trimming took 3 bases from V and 6 from J, leaving 15 bases between them. The CDR3 sequence is 14 residues long. The CDR3 loop is CASSAIQGVPEAFF. The CDR3 nucleotides are TGTGCCAGCAGCGCCATACAGGGAGTCCCTGAAGCTTTCTTT. Full variable domain (rest looked up from reference TRBV9 and TRBJ1-1): DSGVTQTPKHLITATGQRVTLRCSPRSGDLSVYWYQQSLDQGLQFLIQYYNGEERAKGNILERFSAQQFPDLHSELNLSSLELGDSALYFCASSAIQGVPEAFFGQGTRLTVV.

V gene TRBV6-5 combines with J gene TRBJ2-1, with 8 bases matching TRBD1. CDR3 length: 15 amino acids. V was clipped by 4 bases and J by 4 bases; unmatched bases: 6. Germline CDR1 MNHEY, CDR2 SVGAGI. CDR3 residues: CASSLGQDPYNEQFF. CDR3 DNA sequence: TGTGCCAGCAGTTTGGGACAGGACCCGTACAATGAGCAGTTCTTC.

The rearrangement links TRBV9 to TRBJ2-5, with TRBD2 identical over 12 bases. The CDR3 contains 17 residues. Germline trimming cut 0 bases from V and 3 bases from J; bases unmatched to any gene: 6. Per the germline V gene, CDR1 is SGDLS and CDR2 is YYNGEE. Here the CDR3 reads CASSVGVLAGGEETQYF. The CDR3 DNA sequence: TGTGCCAGCAGCGTAGGCGTGCTAGCGGGGGGGGAAGAGACCCAGTACTTC.

The chain links TRBV13 to TRBJ2-1; D is possibly TRBD2 (6 bases). V was shortened by 2 bases and J by 2 bases, with 13 bases between the two germline ends. CDR1 PRHDT and CDR2 FYEKMQ come from the germline V gene (reference sequence). This CDR3 is 16 amino acids long. In nucleotides, the CDR3 is TGTGCCAGCAGCTTATCGCGGGACCCGACCTACAATGAGCAGTTCTTC. Residues: CASSLSRDPTYNEQFF.